The 9 T cell receptor beta chains in this list originate from one sample, sequenced in a study of T cells in Graves' hyperthyroidism and ophthalmopathy. TCR beta CDR3 regions were amplified from RNA. The TCR CDR3 first-round RT-PCR relied on the HTBI primer set. One entry per CDR3 protein, called by TCRdb with MiXCR from the multiplex PCR reads. The sample gives approximately 610,000 distinct CDR3 sequences, about 15% of which show up once; 4% to 5.5% is in the top ten. Sequenced sample: blood. These receptors came from a woman aged 40 to 50 with Graves' ophthalmopathy.

This clonotype appeared many times. This chain links TRBV6-2 or TRBV6-3 with TRBJ1-3; D is unclear. The CDR3 loop spans 13 amino acids. Germline V lookup: CDR1 MNHEY, CDR2 SVGEGT. Trimming pared 8 bases from V and 0 bases from J, leaving 8 bases between. DNA of the CDR3: TGTGCCAGCCGTCCTAGCTCTGGAAACACCATATATTTT. The encoded protein is CASRPSSGNTIYF.

In this sample, this clonotype turned up many times. The chain is built from TRBV12-3 or TRBV12-4 and TRBJ1-3, with 8 positions matching TRBD1. There are 15 residues in the CDR3. Losses at the gene ends were 6 bases for V and 2 bases for J; bases not matched to a gene: 6. CDR3 DNA sequence: TGTGCCAGCAGGCCGGACAGGGCCACTGGAAACACCATATATTTT. This gives the protein CASRPDRATGNTIYF.

The chain uses TRBV9 and TRBJ2-6; no definite D call. The V end was cut by 2 bases, the J end by 2 bases, with 2 bases between. Germline V lookup: CDR1 SGDLS, CDR2 YYNGEE. The CDR3 runs 13 residues. CDR3 amino acids: CASSVPGANVLTF. The CDR3 DNA is TGTGCCAGCAGCGTCCCTGGGGCCAACGTCCTGACTTTC.

This clonotype was observed many times. This sequence joins TRBV20-1 and TRBJ1-1, with 8 bases aligning to TRBD1. The CDR3 length is 16 residues. Trimming at V came to 1 base and at J to 0 bases, leaving 7 bases not matched to a gene. The germline gives CDR1 DFQATT, CDR2 SNEGSKA (reference sequence). In DNA form, the CDR3 reads TGCAGTGCTAGAGCGCAGGGGGCCCTCATGAACACTGAAGCTTTCTTT. Translating gives CSARAQGALMNTEAFF.

This clonotype was seen at least ten times. The CDR3 bases are TGCAGTGCTAGAACGACTAGCGGCCCCTACGAGCAGTACTTC. This codes for CSARTTSGPYEQYF. The genes are TRBV20-1 and TRBJ2-7; 9 bases align to TRBD2. CDR1 and CDR2 (germline): DFQATT, SNEGSKA (reference sequence). The CDR3 consists of 14 residues. V dropped 2 bases and J dropped 2; count of bases not matched to a gene: 4.

The rearrangement uses TRBV28 and TRBJ1-2; D may be TRBD1 (5 bases). The CDR3 totals 14 residues. Germline CDR1 MDHEN, CDR2 SYDVKM. Between the trimmed V and J ends, which lost 1 base and 2 bases, there was a span of 8 bases. The CDR3 loop is CASSLYTGNYGYTF. Here the CDR3 DNA reads TGTGCCAGCAGTTTATATACAGGAAACTATGGCTACACCTTC.

This clonotype occurred many times. This chain links TRBV7-2 with TRBJ1-2; D ambiguous. V shed 5 bases and J shed 4 bases, with 11 bases lying between them. Germline CDR1 reads SGHTA; CDR2 reads FQGNSA. This CDR3 comprises 13 residues. The CDR3 DNA follows: TGTGCCAGCAGCCGTGCATGGACCTATGGCTACACCTTC. It codes for CASSRAWTYGYTF.

This clonotype was seen more than once but under ten times. The rearrangement uses TRBV12-3 or TRBV12-4 and TRBJ2-7; 11 bases match TRBD2. J gave up 2 bases and V 4 bases, and 7 bases lay outside the gene matches. The CDR3 is made up of 16 amino acids. CDR3 DNA: TGTGCCAGCAGTTCCTTCGGGACTAGCGGAACCTACGAGCAGTACTTC. Translating it yields CASSSFGTSGTYEQYF.

The chain has TRBV9 and TRBJ1-1, with TRBD1 identical over 7 bases. This CDR3 region has 15 residues. V lost 0 bases to trimming and J lost 1 base; unmatched junction nucleotides: 3. Germline lookup yields CDR1 SGDLS and CDR2 YYNGEE. The CDR3 region is CASSVAGTANTEAFF. For the CDR3, the DNA is TGTGCCAGCAGCGTAGCTGGGACAGCGAACACTGAAGCTTTCTTT.